This T cell receptor beta chain was retrieved from a study of shared clonotypes between healthy human individuals. Here immunoSEQ multiplex PCR was the method, and the copy in TCRdb shows in-frame clones only, minus some. Among some 89,000 clones listed, around 67% were seen once. The CDR3 extends over 18 amino acids. CDR1 and CDR2 from the germline V gene are MDHEN and SYDVKM. J was trimmed by 7 bases and V by 4 bases; bases with no gene match: 12. The specimen was memory CD8+ T cells sorted from blood. Subset specified: CD45RO+ cells pooled with CCR7-negative TemRA cells. The sequence derives from a young man in good health. This rearrangement joins TRBV28 to TRBJ2-1; 14 bases are a match to TRBD2. The chain's CDR3 is CASSWPAGTSGSRNEQFF. The CDR3, as DNA: TGTGCCAGCAGTTGGCCCGCCGGGACTAGCGGGAGTAGGAATGAGCAGTTCTTC.